This T cell receptor (beta chain) was profiled in a study of technical replicates of blood from a handful of donors. Clones were sequenced by immunoSEQ multiplex PCR, and TCRdb holds only the in-frame ones, with some missing. The data show about 15,000 clones, roughly 83% seen once. The sequenced sample was PBMCs. This receptor was identified in a human donor in good health.

CDR3 protein: CASSDPRQGWNQPQHF. The CDR3 DNA reads TGCGCCAGCAGTGACCCCAGACAGGGATGGAATCAGCCCCAGCATTTT. V and J are TRBV10-2 and TRBJ1-5; TRBD1 matches 7 bases. The V segment lost 3 bases and the J segment 4 bases; nucleotides outside the gene matches: 9. The length of the CDR3 is 16 residues. Germline V gives CDR1 WSHSY, CDR2 SAAADI.